The source of this TCR beta chain is a study of identical twins. TCRdb used MiXCR to reprocess the 5' RACE reads, holding one entry per CDR3 protein. The sample has around 530,000 distinct CDR3 sequences; around 15% are singletons. This CDR3 is 17 amino acids long. Study-level results: Conclusions relied on cross-sectional statistical analysis, not following the same donors. Out-of-frame sharing of TCR alpha in monozygotic twins was underestimated by models.

With respect to this clonotype: Its antigen is unidentified.

These data also formed part of another study, on yellow fever vaccine responses in identical twins.

This receptor was obtained from a young woman in good health. The chain carries TRBV21-1 and TRBJ2-7; TRBD2 is taken as the D call from the table, unchecked against the DNA. TRBV21-1 is listed as a pseudogene. The sequencing input was CD4+ T cells sorted from blood. This chain's CDR3 is CASSSRLVDYLFYEQYF. The DNA for the CDR3 is TGTGCCAGCAGCTCCCGGCTAGTGGACTATCTTTTTTACGAGCAGTACTTC.